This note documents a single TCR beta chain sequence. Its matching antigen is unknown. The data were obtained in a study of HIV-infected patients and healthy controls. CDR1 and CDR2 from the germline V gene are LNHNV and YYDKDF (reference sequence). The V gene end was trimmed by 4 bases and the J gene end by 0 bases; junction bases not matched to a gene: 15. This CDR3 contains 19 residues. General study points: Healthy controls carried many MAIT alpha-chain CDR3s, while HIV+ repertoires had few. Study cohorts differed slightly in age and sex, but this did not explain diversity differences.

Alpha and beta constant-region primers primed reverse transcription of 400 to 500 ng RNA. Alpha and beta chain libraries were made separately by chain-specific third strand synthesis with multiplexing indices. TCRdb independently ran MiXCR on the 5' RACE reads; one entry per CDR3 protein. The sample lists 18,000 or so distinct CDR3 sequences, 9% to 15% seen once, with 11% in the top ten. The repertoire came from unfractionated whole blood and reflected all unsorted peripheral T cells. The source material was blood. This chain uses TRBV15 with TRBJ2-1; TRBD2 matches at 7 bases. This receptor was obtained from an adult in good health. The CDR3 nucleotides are TGTGCCACCAGCACGCCTCTCGCGGGGGACTCGTTCTCCTACAATGAGCAGTTCTTC. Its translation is CATSTPLAGDSFSYNEQFF.